The text below deals with one T cell receptor (beta chain). The assay was immunoSEQ multiplex PCR, and TCRdb's table has in-frame clones only and misses some. This repertoire shows some 250,000 clones, over 70% found once; its top ten account for around 8.9%. The data are from a study of blood T cell repertoires in COVID-19. As for the study in general: From T cells, B-cell-depleted T cells, or PBMCs came the material, which was cDNA or gDNA.

This CDR3 is 16 amino acids long. From germline, CDR1 is SGDLS and CDR2 YYNGEE. Trimming stripped 0 bases from V and 1 base from J, with 13 bases between. This chain uses TRBV9 with TRBJ1-1, with TRBD1 as a possible D gene (6 bases). The TCR comes from a man aged 35-49 years with active or convalescent COVID-19. Sequenced material: peripheral blood. For the CDR3, the DNA is TGTGCCAGCAGCGTAGCTACTTCCAGGGGGAACACTGAAGCTTTCTTT. This encodes CASSVATSRGNTEAFF.